This entry lists 29 T cell receptor beta chains sequenced from one sample in a study of cytomegalovirus exposure and HLA in healthy donors (dated by TCRdb to 2017 to 2019). Receptor libraries were prepared by the immunoSEQ multiplex PCR assay. The multiplex PCR relied on a mix of 60 forward primers for TCR Vbeta segments and 13 reverse primers for TCR Jbeta segments. Drawn from immuneACCESS, this table holds only the in-frame rearrangements with V and J called that TCRdb kept. Clones are partly lost; checked studies trace under half to an unresolved V gene and leave the rest unexplained. The sample records around 74,000 clones, roughly 85% of which are singletons. In total, the top ten clones hold roughly 2.5% of the sample. The sample taken for sequencing was PBMCs. The receptor source for this set is a man aged 25-45 years in good health and CMV-seronegative.

V usage is TRBV30 and J usage is TRBJ2-5; D is unclear. CDR1 is GTSNPN and CDR2 is SVGIG in the germline V gene (reference sequence). CDR3 length: 14 residues. The V and J ends lost 0 bases and 4 bases respectively, with 12 bases between them. The CDR3 DNA reads TGTGCCTGGAGTGTATTAGACTTCAGAGAGACCCAGTACTTC. It encodes CAWSVLDFRETQYF.

The chain is built from TRBV25-1 and TRBJ2-7, with D tentatively TRBD1 (7 bases). Germline V gene data show CDR1 as MGHDK and CDR2 as SYGVNS. This CDR3 is built from 13 residues. V was clipped by 6 bases and J by 2 bases, with 11 bases between them. In DNA form, the CDR3 reads TGTGCCAGCAGCGGGGGACAGCCCTACGAGCAGTACTTC. Amino acid sequence: CASSGGQPYEQYF.

The chain links TRBV7-2 to TRBJ2-7, with D perhaps matching TRBD2 (6 bases). This CDR3 spans 14 amino acids. CDR1 and CDR2 (germline): SGHTA, FQGNSA. V lost 5 bases and J 3 bases, leaving 14 bases between the germline ends. The CDR3 loop is CASSLRRERYEQYF. Here the CDR3 DNA reads TGTGCCAGCAGCCTTCGACGGGAGCGCTACGAGCAGTACTTC.

This chain uses TRBV6-5 with TRBJ2-5; TRBD2 aligns across 10 bases. Looked up from germline, CDR1 is MNHEY and CDR2 is SVGAGI. This CDR3 is 16 amino acids long. The J segment lost 4 bases and the V segment lost 2 bases, leaving 7 bases of the junction unmatched. Here the CDR3 DNA reads TGTGCCAGCAGTTACACCGCTAGCGGGAGAGGAGAGACCCAGTACTTC. Amino acids: CASSYTASGRGETQYF.

The chain uses TRBV12-5 and TRBJ1-6; D not resolved. The germline gives CDR1 LGHNT, CDR2 FRNRAP. The CDR3 has 14 amino acids. V lost 1 base, J lost 7 bases, and 8 bases lay in between. The CDR3: CASGLDSLNSPLHF. The CDR3 region has the DNA TGTGCTAGTGGTTTGGACAGCTTAAATTCACCCCTCCACTTT.

V gene TRBV11-2 combines with J gene TRBJ2-5; D unclear. The CDR3 is 13 residues long. CDR1 SGHAT and CDR2 FQNNGV come from the germline V gene. V lost 2 bases and J 4 bases, leaving 8 bases between the germline ends. The CDR3 DNA reads as TGTGCCAGCAGCTTACGGTCGGTAGAGACCCAGTACTTC. Translating gives CASSLRSVETQYF.

The gene calls are TRBV11-1 and TRBJ2-1; 8 bases fit TRBD1. Germline-derived CDR1 and CDR2 are SGHAT and FQDESV (reference sequence). CDR3 length equals 16 residues. V gave up 4 bases and J gave up 8 bases; unmatched junction bases: 13. CDR3 sequence reads: CASSYKFLTGGHEQFF. Written as DNA, the CDR3 is TGTGCCAGCAGCTATAAATTCTTAACAGGGGGACATGAGCAGTTCTTC.

This clone has just one count. No conserved phenylalanine or tryptophan is present at the end of the CDR3, so a read error is the likely explanation. V usage is TRBV19 and J usage is TRBJ1-1; the D is unclear. The CDR3 is made up of 13 amino acids. The ends were cut back, 4 bases at V and 1 base at J, with 7 bases in the middle. Germline V lookup: CDR1 LNHDA, CDR2 SQIVND (reference sequence). The CDR3 nucleotides are TGTGCCAGTAGTAGAGGGAGGAACACTGAAGCTTTCTAT. It codes for CASSRGRNTEAFY.

The chain is built from TRBV29-1 and TRBJ2-7, with 11 bases aligning to TRBD1. CDR3 length: 12 residues. The ends lost 8 bases at V and 7 bases at J; junction bases unmatched: 7. The germline gives CDR1 SQVTM, CDR2 ANQGSEA. The CDR3 coding sequence is TGCAGCACTGGACAGGGGGCGGGGGAGCAGTACTTC. Protein: CSTGQGAGEQYF.

This CDR3 is CASSLGLSYNEQFF. CDR3 bases: TGTGCCAGCAGCTTAGGACTCTCCTACAATGAGCAGTTCTTC. This sequence joins TRBV13 and TRBJ2-1; D is uncertain. Deletions cut 0 bases from V and 0 bases from J, with 3 bases between. The CDR3 extends over 14 amino acids. Germline V gives CDR1 PRHDT, CDR2 FYEKMQ (reference sequence). Drawing the rest from reference TRBV13 and TRBJ2-1, the complete variable domain is AAGVIQSPRHLIKEKRETATLKCYPIPRHDTVYWYQQGPGQDPQFLISFYEKMQSDKGSIPDRFSAQQFSDYHSELNMSSLELGDSALYFCASSLGLSYNEQFFGPGTRLTVL.

The chain combines TRBV19 with TRBJ2-3; TRBD2 might be the D (5 bases). V was cut by 1 base and J by 6 bases, with 11 bases left in between. Germline V gives CDR1 LNHDA, CDR2 SQIVND (reference sequence). The CDR3 length is 14 residues. The CDR3 bases are TGTGCCAGTAGTATAGTAACCGCGGGTGATACGCAGTATTTT. Its translation is CASSIVTAGDTQYF.

The chain employs TRBV5-1 and TRBJ1-3; TRBD1 is a possible D gene (5 bases). Looked up from germline, CDR1 is SGHRS and CDR2 is YFSETQ. Trimming left V 4 bases short and J 2 bases short, with 13 bases between. The CDR3 is 15 amino acids. CDR3 residues: CASSIQQAPGNTIYF. The CDR3 DNA reads TGCGCCAGCAGCATACAACAGGCTCCTGGAAACACCATATATTTT.

This sequence joins TRBV10-3 and TRBJ2-1; tentatively, D is TRBD1 (6 bases). The germline gives CDR1 ENHRY, CDR2 SYGVKD. CDR3 length: 14 residues. Trimming pared 7 bases from V and 0 bases from J, leaving 10 bases between. The CDR3 DNA is TGTGCCATCAAGGGGGTCGACTCCTACAATGAGCAGTTCTTC. It yields the protein CAIKGVDSYNEQFF.

Details on this clone: Its ends do not fully match the called genes, so a read error is possible. The chain couples TRBV5-1 to TRBJ1-1, with D maybe TRBD1 (5 bases). The V gene's germline CDR1 is SGHRS and CDR2 YFSETQ. The CDR3 contains 14 residues. The CDR3 nucleotides are TGCGCCAGCAGACCTGCCAGGGTGGTCACTGAAGCTTCCTTT. This sequence encodes CASRPARVVTEASF.

The genes are TRBV6-6 and TRBJ2-5; D is undetermined. The CDR3 contains 12 residues. Germline V gives CDR1 MNHNY, CDR2 SVGAGI (reference sequence). Trimming removed 3 bases at V and 5 bases at J, with 7 bases between. CDR3 loop: CASSYLSETQYF. The DNA for the CDR3 is TGTGCCAGCAGTTATCTTTCGGAGACCCAGTACTTC.

This clone was observed once. This chain uses TRBV18 with TRBJ1-2, with 8 bases fitting TRBD1. CDR1 and CDR2 (germline): KGHSH, LQKENI. The CDR3 consists of 14 residues. V was pared by 3 bases and J by 6 bases, with 6 bases of the junction left unmatched. The CDR3 spells CASSPTEQGDGYTF. DNA of the CDR3: TGTGCCAGCTCACCGACTGAACAGGGGGATGGCTACACCTTC. Combining the CDR3 with reference TRBV18 and TRBJ1-2 gives the whole variable domain NAGVMQNPRHLVRRRGQEARLRCSPMKGHSHVYWYRQLPEEGLKFMVYLQKENIIDESGMPKERFSAEFPKEGPSILRIQQVVRGDSAAYFCASSPTEQGDGYTFGSGTRLTVV.

This clone was seen a handful of times. The CDR3 loop reads CAISGDIGNTEAFF. The CDR3 bases are TGTGCCATCAGTGGGGACATCGGGAACACTGAAGCTTTCTTT. This chain joins TRBV10-3 and TRBJ1-1; D perhaps matches TRBD1 (6 bases). V lost 4 bases to trimming and J lost 1 base, with 10 bases between them. The CDR3 length is 14 residues. Germline-derived CDR1 and CDR2 are ENHRY and SYGVKD.

The V call is TRBV28, the J call TRBJ2-7, with D maybe TRBD2 (5 bases). Trimming pared 5 bases from V and 0 bases from J, leaving 11 bases between. The CDR3 loop spans 14 amino acids. Germline-derived CDR1 and CDR2 are MDHEN and SYDVKM. CDR3 in DNA: TGTGCCAGCAGTAAAATGGGGAGCTCCTACGAGCAGTACTTC. Translated: CASSKMGSSYEQYF.

Many counts were recorded for this clone. V and J are TRBV6-1 and TRBJ2-2; 12 bases agree with TRBD2. The CDR3 has 15 residues. Germline trimming cut 7 bases from V and 6 bases from J; bases unmatched to any gene: 6. Germline V lookup: CDR1 MNHNS, CDR2 SASEGT. CDR3 loop: CASIRTSGESGELFF. The CDR3, as DNA: TGTGCCAGCATTCGGACTAGCGGGGAATCCGGGGAGCTGTTTTTT.

V gene TRBV7-2 combines with J gene TRBJ1-2; 7 bases align to TRBD1. The V gene end was trimmed by 7 bases and the J gene end by 9 bases; junction bases not matched to a gene: 5. The germline V gene encodes CDR1 SGHTA and CDR2 FQGNSA. This CDR3 has 11 residues. The CDR3 nucleotides read TGTGCCAGCATGGAGGGGGCGAGCTACACCTTC. Its protein is CASMEGASYTF. Full variable domain (remainder filled in from reference TRBV7-2 and TRBJ1-2): GAGVSQSPSNKVTEKGKDVELRCDPISGHTALYWYRQSLGQGLEFLIYFQGNSAPDKSGLPSDRFSAERTGGSVSTLTIQRTQQEDSAVYLCASMEGASYTFGSGTRLTVV.

J is TRBJ2-3 and V is TRBV27; D perhaps matches TRBD1 (6 bases). V gave up 5 bases and J gave up 4 bases, with 16 bases separating them. This CDR3 is built from 15 residues. CDR1 and CDR2 from the germline V gene are MNHEY and SMNVEV (reference sequence). This CDR3 is CASSQWTSGADTQYF. The DNA of the CDR3 is TGTGCCAGCAGTCAATGGACCTCAGGGGCAGATACGCAGTATTTT.

The chain is built from TRBV5-1 and TRBJ1-2; D is perhaps TRBD1 (6 bases). The germline V gene encodes CDR1 SGHRS and CDR2 YFSETQ. The CDR3 loop spans 15 amino acids. Trimming stripped 5 bases from V and 2 bases from J, with 16 bases between. The CDR3 loop is CASSPGERRNYGYTF. The CDR3 nucleotides are TGCGCCAGCAGTCCAGGGGAGAGAAGGAACTATGGCTACACCTTC.

The chain uses TRBV11-3 and TRBJ2-3; TRBD2 matches 13 bases. The ends lost 5 bases at V and 0 bases at J; junction bases unmatched: 2. The CDR3 is 16 residues long. Germline CDR1 SGHNT, CDR2 YENEEA. CDR3 residues: CASSQLAGGSTDTQYF. The DNA of the CDR3 is TGTGCCAGCAGCCAACTAGCGGGGGGGAGCACAGATACGCAGTATTTT. The whole variable domain, remainder taken from reference TRBV11-3 and TRBJ2-3, is EAGVVQSPRYKIIEKKQPVAFWCNPISGHNTLYWYLQNLGQGPELLIRYENEEAVDDSQLPKDRFSAERLKGVDSTLKIQPAELGDSAVYLCASSQLAGGSTDTQYFGPGTRLTVL.

The J gene is TRBJ2-3, the V gene TRBV7-2; tentatively, D is TRBD1 (6 bases). Germline CDR1 is SGHTA and CDR2 is FQGNSA. The CDR3 spans 13 residues. Between the trimmed V and J ends, which lost 1 base and 6 bases, there was a span of 8 bases. The CDR3, as DNA: TGTGCCAGCAGCTTAGAAAGGGGGGATACGCAGTATTTT. Amino acids: CASSLERGDTQYF. Variable domain in full (rest from reference TRBV7-2 and TRBJ2-3): GAGVSQSPSNKVTEKGKDVELRCDPISGHTALYWYRQSLGQGLEFLIYFQGNSAPDKSGLPSDRFSAERTGGSVSTLTIQRTQQEDSAVYLCASSLERGDTQYFGPGTRLTVL.

The V and J genes are TRBV27 and TRBJ1-3, with TRBD1 identical over 7 bases. The V gene end was trimmed by 2 bases and the J gene end by 2 bases; junction bases not matched to a gene: 9. Germline assignment: CDR1 MNHEY and CDR2 SMNVEV (reference sequence). The CDR3 is made up of 17 amino acids. For the CDR3, the DNA is TGTGCCAGCAGTTTAGGGCCCGACAGGGCGGCTGGAAACACCATATATTTT. Its translation is CASSLGPDRAAGNTIYF.

The chain is built from TRBV5-1 and TRBJ2-1; perhaps TRBD1 as D (6 bases). Germline values: CDR1 SGHRS, CDR2 YFSETQ. V shed 2 bases and J shed 7 bases, with 22 bases lying between them. CDR3 length: 17 residues. The CDR3 DNA is TGCGCCAGCAGCTTTGACAGGATAAATCCAGCCCCTAATGAGCAGTTCTTC. Encoded protein: CASSFDRINPAPNEQFF.

The chain has TRBV7-2 and TRBJ2-3, with 8 bases identical to TRBD1. Germline V gene sequence: CDR1 SGHTA, CDR2 FQGNSA. CDR3 size: 15 residues. The V gene end was trimmed by 5 bases and the J gene end by 5 bases; junction bases not matched to a gene: 9. The CDR3 bases are TGTGCCAGCAGCATTAGGGGACAGGTAAGAGATACGCAGTATTTT. Residues: CASSIRGQVRDTQYF.

V usage is TRBV6-5 and J usage is TRBJ1-6; 8 positions agree with TRBD1. V lost 9 bases, J lost 7 bases, and 5 bases stayed unmatched. CDR3 length: 13 amino acids. Germline lookup yields CDR1 MNHEY and CDR2 SVGAGI. CDR3 residues: CASSTGGNSPLHF. CDR3 sequence (DNA): TGTGCCAGTAGTACAGGGGGGAATTCACCCCTCCACTTT.

In DNA form, the CDR3 reads TGTGCCAGCAGTTCAGGGTACAGCAATCAGCCCCAGCATTTT. It codes for CASSSGYSNQPQHF. The J gene is TRBJ1-5, the V gene TRBV7-9, with TRBD1 as a possible D gene (5 bases). V lost 6 bases to trimming and J lost 1 base, with 10 bases between them. Germline V gives CDR1 SEHNR, CDR2 FQNEAQ (reference sequence). The CDR3 spans 14 residues.